The table lists the clone carrying this T cell receptor beta chain with many counts. The target antigen is unknown. With iRepertoire HTBI primers and Arm-PCR of CDR3 regions, TCR beta libraries were built. TCRdb redid the calling of the multiplex PCR reads with MiXCR, one entry per CDR3 protein. Among under 250,000 distinct CDR3 sequences listed, just over 20% were seen once. The CDR3 runs 12 residues. The germline V and J ends were trimmed by 5 bases and 3 bases, with 5 bases remaining between them. CDR1 is SGHTA and CDR2 is FQGNSA in the germline V gene. The source of the sample is a study of regulatory T cells in long-lasting Graves disease. Study context: Duration of antithyroid drug therapy among newly diagnosed Graves' patients was under 3 months. Study-wide results and limits: Persistent Graves' patients possessed reduced TCR diversity relative to recently diagnosed ones. Newly diagnosed disease favored TRBV20-1 and TRBJ2-1 over persistent disease.

Regarding time point: newly diagnosed GD, antithyroid drugs for less than 3 months. The TCR library was prepared using RNA isolated from PBMCs. This specimen was peripheral blood mononuclear cells (PBMCs), taken at new diagnosis, from a patient treated with antithyroid drugs. The chain has TRBV7-2 and TRBJ2-1, with no clear D. The clonotype was recovered from a female donor with Graves disease. The CDR3 loop is CASSADYNEQFF. DNA of the CDR3: TGTGCCAGCAGCGCTGACTACAATGAGCAGTTCTTC.